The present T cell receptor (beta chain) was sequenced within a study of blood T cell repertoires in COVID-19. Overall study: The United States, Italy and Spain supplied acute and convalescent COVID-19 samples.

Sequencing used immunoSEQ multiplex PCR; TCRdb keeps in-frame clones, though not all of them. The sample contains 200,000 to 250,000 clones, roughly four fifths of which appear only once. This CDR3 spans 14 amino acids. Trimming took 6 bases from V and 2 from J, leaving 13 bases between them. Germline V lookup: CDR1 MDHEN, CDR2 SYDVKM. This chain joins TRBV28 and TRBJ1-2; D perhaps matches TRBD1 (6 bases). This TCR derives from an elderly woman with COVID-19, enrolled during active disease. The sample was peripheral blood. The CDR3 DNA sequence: TGTGCCAGCAGGGCCGGGGGGCCGAACTATGGCTACACCTTC. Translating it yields CASRAGGPNYGYTF.